These 8 T cell receptor beta chains were sequenced from one sample in a study of T cell clonality in common variable immunodeficiency. Clones were read by immunoSEQ multiplex PCR, and TCRdb kept only the in-frame ones, dropping some. Singletons are absent from the sample, which has 55,000 to 65,000 clones. Sequenced material: peripheral blood mononuclear cells. The receptors stem from a person aged 18 to 70 in good health.

This clone has ten or more counts. The CDR3 loop reads CASSLYGSNTGELFF. The CDR3 DNA, read in part, is TGTGCCAGCAGTTTATACGGGTCGAACACCGGGGAG. The chain is built from TRBV12-3 or TRBV12-4 and TRBJ2-2; D call uncertain. The CDR3 end falls 3 residues outside the read, so it is completed with the germline J gene. The CDR3 runs to 15 residues. The V and J ends lost 2 bases and 0 bases respectively, with 7 bases between them.

In its sample, this clone was seen many times. The CDR3 extends 3 residues past the end of the read, so its final part is completed from the germline J gene. This rearrangement joins TRBV20-1 to TRBJ2-1, with 10 bases identical to TRBD2. The CDR3 contains 15 residues. Per the germline V gene, CDR1 is DFQATT and CDR2 is SNEGSKA (reference sequence). The J segment lost 0 bases and the V segment lost 6 bases, leaving 5 bases of the junction unmatched. The sequenced part of the CDR3 DNA is TGCAGTGCCTGGACTAGCGGTTTCTCCTACAATGAG. Encoded protein: CSAWTSGFSYNE. The CDR3 in full is CSAWTSGFSYNEQFF.

This clone was detected many times. The CDR3 end lies 3 residues beyond the end of the read and is filled in from the germline J gene. This chain uses TRBV5-4 with TRBJ2-1; 13 bases fit TRBD2. V lost 4 bases to trimming and J lost 8 bases; unmatched junction nucleotides: 6. The CDR3 is 15 amino acids. Germline CDR1 reads SGHNT; CDR2 reads YYREEE (reference sequence). The part of the CDR3 DNA that was read is TGTGCCAGCAGCCGGGGACTAGCGGGATTCGATGAG. Its translation is CASSRGLAGFDE. The entire CDR3 reads CASSRGLAGFDEQFF.

The table lists this clone with many counts. With the read ending 3 residues before the CDR3 end, the germline J gene is used to fill in that end. The chain is built from TRBV20-1 and TRBJ1-1, with D possibly being TRBD1 (6 bases). V lost 6 bases and J lost 1, with 15 bases in between. The CDR3 covers 14 residues. CDR1 is DFQATT, CDR2 SNEGSKA, per germline (reference sequence). The covered CDR3 bases are TGCAGTGCCTGGCTGGGGACACAGAACACTGAA. Residues: CSAWLGTQNTE. The entire CDR3 protein reads CSAWLGTQNTEAFF.

This clone was recorded many times. The CDR3 is cut off 3 residues early in the read; its end comes from the germline J gene. The chain recombines TRBV9 with TRBJ2-1; TRBD2 aligns across 10 bases. This CDR3 has 16 amino acids. V trimming: 0 bases; J trimming: 8 bases; junction bases outside the gene matches: 8. Germline CDR1 SGDLS, CDR2 YYNGEE. The CDR3 spells CASSVGALAGKDEQFF. The sequenced CDR3 bases are TGTGCCAGCAGCGTAGGCGCACTAGCGGGAAAAGATGAG.

In its sample, this clone was seen many times. The CDR3 is cut off 3 residues early in the read; its end comes from the germline J gene. The J gene is TRBJ2-1, the V gene TRBV6-1; D gene uncertain. Germline CDR1 MNHNS, CDR2 SASEGT. CDR3 length: 13 amino acids. V was cut by 2 bases and J by 5 bases, with 7 bases left in between. The CDR3 sequence: CASSEFTNNEQFF. The CDR3 DNA, read in part, is TGTGCCAGCAGTGAATTTACAAACAATGAG.

This clone was recorded many times. The CDR3 goes on 3 residues after the read ends, and that part is filled in from the germline J gene. The genes are TRBV19 and TRBJ2-1; 11 bases fit TRBD2. The CDR3 sequence is 15 residues long. V lost 3 bases to trimming and J lost 6 bases; unmatched junction nucleotides: 4. CDR1 and CDR2 from the germline V gene are LNHDA and SQIVND (reference sequence). The DNA read from the CDR3 is TGTGCCAGTAGTATTGGGACTAGCGGCCCCAATGAG. Translated: CASSIGTSGPNE. The full CDR3 is CASSIGTSGPNEQFF.

There are many counts of this clone. The part of the CDR3 DNA that was read is TGTGCCAGTAGCCCGGACAGCCTCAATCAGCCC. Translation gives CASSPDSLNQP. The whole CDR3 sequence is CASSPDSLNQPQHF. The chain has TRBV19 and TRBJ1-5; perhaps TRBD1 as D (6 bases). The read finishes 3 residues shy of the CDR3 end, and the germline J gene is used to complete it. V shed 6 bases and J shed 3 bases, with 12 bases lying between them. Germline V gene lookup returns CDR1 LNHDA and CDR2 SQIVND (reference sequence). This CDR3 contains 14 residues.